These T cell receptor beta chains were read from a single sample in a study of T cell changes during pregnancy in multiple sclerosis. TCRdb's copy holds only in-frame clones and misses some; the assay was immunoSEQ multiplex PCR. The table records 50,000 to 65,000 clones, 80% to 95% of them present only once. Specimen: peripheral blood, collected in the first trimester of pregnancy. The receptors come from a female donor with multiple sclerosis, enrolled in a pregnancy study. CDR3s include the opening cysteine and the closing phenylalanine or tryptophan. Fields, in order: V gene, J gene, D gene, CDR3 DNA, CDR3 protein. The D gene is left open where the match is weak.

TRBV4-3	TRBJ1-2	.	TGCGCCAGCAGCCCGACACCAGCTAACTATGGCTACACCTTC	CASSPTPANYGYTF
TRBV15	TRBJ1-5	.	TGTGCCACCAGCAGAGGACAGGACAATCAGCCCCAGCATTTT	CATSRGQDNQPQHF
TRBV19	TRBJ1-1	.	TGTGCCAGTAGTATAGCGGGAGGGGCAGCCACTGAAGCTTTCTTT	CASSIAGGAATEAFF
TRBV4-2	TRBJ2-3	TRBD1	TGTGCCAGCAGCCAAGAGATTAGGGGGCGTCCAGATACGCAGTATTTT	CASSQEIRGRPDTQYF
TRBV28	TRBJ1-2	.	TGTGCCAGCAGTTCCGGCAGGGTCTATGGCTACACCTTC	CASSSGRVYGYTF
TRBV4-2	TRBJ2-7	TRBD2	TGTGCCAGCAGCCCCGGGACTACGGGGGAGCAGTACTTC	CASSPGTTGEQYF
TRBV11-2	TRBJ2-7	.	TGTGCCAGCAGCCTCCTCATTGGGCAGGCCTACGAGCAGTACTTC	CASSLLIGQAYEQYF
TRBV5-1	TRBJ2-7	.	TGCGCCAGCAGCGGGGAGCGGATACTGTTTCAGCACGAGCAGTACTTC	CASSGERILFQHEQYF
TRBV19	TRBJ1-2	TRBD1	TGTGCCAGTAGCCCTGACAGGGGGAACTATGGCTACACCTTC	CASSPDRGNYGYTF
TRBV5-6	TRBJ2-4	TRBD2	TGTGCCAGCAGCGCCTTGACTAGCGGGGGAGCCAAAAACATTCAGTACTTC	CASSALTSGGAKNIQYF
TRBV5-1	TRBJ1-1	.	TGCGCCAGCAGCTTGGTCGTGAACACTGAAGCTTTCTTT	CASSLVVNTEAFF
TRBV27	TRBJ1-1	.	TGTGCCAGCAGTTTATTTCACGGGAACACTGAAGCTTTCTTT	CASSLFHGNTEAFF
TRBV9	TRBJ2-3	.	TGTGCCAGCAGCGTAGGTCGCAGTAACACAGATACGCAGTATTTT	CASSVGRSNTDTQYF
TRBV30	TRBJ2-5	.	TGTGCCTGGAGTTATGGGGAGGATGGTTTTCGAGATAAGCAGTACTTC	CAWSYGEDGFRDKQYF
TRBV7-9	TRBJ2-4	TRBD1	TGTGCCAGCAGCTTGGAGGGACAGGGGGACATTCAGTACTTC	CASSLEGQGDIQYF
TRBV7-2	TRBJ2-2	.	TGTGCCAGCAGCTTCACGGACATGAACACCGGGGAGCTGTTTTTT	CASSFTDMNTGELFF